This entry lists 24 T cell receptor beta chains sequenced from one sample in a study of blood T cells in healthy people across ages. For the second PCR, which ran for about 6 to 11 cycles, a sample-barcoded 5' primer and a J-beta primer mix were used. TCRdb re-called the 5' RACE reads with MiXCR, one entry per CDR3 protein. Here the sample spans more than 600,000 distinct CDR3 sequences, roughly 25% being singletons. This sample was also put to use in a study of T cells of mothers and their children.

Sequenced input: blood. Source of these receptors: a boy younger than 18 in good health.

J is TRBJ1-5 and V is TRBV7-8, with D uncertain. V was pared by 0 bases and J by 4 bases, with 13 bases between. The CDR3 contains 16 residues. CDR1 and CDR2 (germline): SGHVS, FQNEAQ. CDR3 DNA sequence: TGTGCCAGCAGCTTAGCGCCGACTGCCTTGAATCAGCCCCAGCATTTT. This codes for CASSLAPTALNQPQHF.

This clonotype was found a few times. The CDR3 bases are TGCAGTGCTAGAGCTGGGGACAGGGGGTCTGGAAACACCATATATTTT. As protein: CSARAGDRGSGNTIYF. The rearrangement links TRBV20-1 to TRBJ1-3; 11 nucleotides agree with TRBD1. V dropped 1 base and J dropped 1; count of bases not matched to a gene: 3. Germline V gene data show CDR1 as DFQATT and CDR2 as SNEGSKA (reference sequence). The CDR3 contains 16 residues.

Turning to this clonotype: The junction and the germline gene differ at one end; a read error may be behind it. The V call is TRBV7-6, the J call TRBJ2-6, with D possibly matching TRBD1 (5 bases). CDR3 length: 13 amino acids. Germline V gene lookup returns CDR1 SGHVS and CDR2 FNYEAQ. The CDR3 bases are TGTGCCAGCAGGAGATTTGGGGCCAACGTCCGGACTTTC. It yields the protein CASRRFGANVRTF. The full variable domain, with the rest looked up from reference TRBV7-6 and TRBJ2-6, is GAGVSQSPRYKVTKRGQDVALRCDPISGHVSLYWYRQALGQGPEFLTYFNYEAQQDKSGLPNDRFSAERPEGSISTLTIQRTEQRDSAMYRCASRRFGANVRTFGAGSRLTVL.

V and J are TRBV27 and TRBJ2-1; TRBD1 agrees at 8 bases. Germline assignment: CDR1 MNHEY and CDR2 SMNVEV (reference sequence). The junction had 3 bases not matched to a gene; V was cut back by 2 bases and J by 6 bases. The CDR3 sequence is 14 residues long. The CDR3 DNA sequence: TGTGCCAGCAGTTTACCGGACAGGGTCAATGAGCAGTTCTTC. Protein sequence: CASSLPDRVNEQFF.

The rearrangement links TRBV12-5 to TRBJ2-1; 11 bases agree with TRBD2. The V gene end was trimmed by 0 bases and the J gene end by 9 bases; junction bases not matched to a gene: 7. The CDR3 length is 16 residues. In germline, CDR1 is LGHNT, CDR2 FRNRAP. The CDR3 loop is CASGLVIAGGLGEQFF. Written as DNA, the CDR3 is TGTGCTAGTGGTTTGGTGATAGCGGGGGGGCTTGGTGAGCAGTTCTTC.

The chain has TRBV12-3 or TRBV12-4 and TRBJ1-4, with unresolved D. The CDR3 runs to 15 residues. Trimming took off 3 bases at V and 2 bases at J, with 10 bases between the two ends. The CDR3 coding sequence is TGTGCCAGCAGTTTTAGATTCCCCACTAATGAAAAACTGTTTTTT. Translation gives CASSFRFPTNEKLFF.

The gene calls are TRBV3-1 and TRBJ2-5; maybe TRBD1 (6 bases). The CDR3 contains 14 residues. V lost 8 bases, J lost 6 bases, and 19 bases lay in between. Germline V lookup: CDR1 LGHDT, CDR2 YNNKEL (reference sequence). The CDR3 bases are TGTGCCAGCCTACCCAGACAGGCATCGCAGACCCAGTACTTC. Encoded protein: CASLPRQASQTQYF.

This clonotype was seen a handful of times. The chain carries TRBV6-2 or TRBV6-3 and TRBJ2-7; D is unresolved. This CDR3 contains 14 residues. The V and J ends lost 4 bases and 3 bases respectively, with 13 bases between them. In germline, CDR1 is MNHEY, CDR2 SVGEGT. This CDR3 is CASSFELLNYEQYF. As DNA, the CDR3 is TGTGCCAGCAGTTTTGAACTCCTAAACTACGAGCAGTACTTC.

In its sample, this clonotype was seen a few times. At one of its ends the junction is not consistent with the germline gene, which may arise from a read error. The V call is TRBV2, the J call TRBJ2-5; 7 nucleotides line up with TRBD2. The CDR3 sequence is 15 residues long. Germline lookup yields CDR1 SNHLY and CDR2 FYNNEI. The DNA of the CDR3 is TGTGCCAGCATCAGAAGCGGGATTTCCTACAATGAGCAGCTCTTC. It yields the protein CASIRSGISYNEQLF.

The chain uses TRBV5-1 and TRBJ2-1; D unclear. V lost 2 bases and J lost 7, with 13 bases in between. The CDR3 has 14 residues. Germline CDR1 SGHRS, CDR2 YFSETQ. The CDR3 is CASSFETNYNEQFF. CDR3 DNA sequence: TGCGCCAGCAGCTTTGAGACGAATTATAATGAGCAGTTCTTC.

The gene calls are TRBV27 and TRBJ2-3, with D maybe TRBD2 (6 bases). The germline V and J ends were trimmed by 3 bases and 3 bases, with 13 bases remaining between them. From germline, CDR1 is MNHEY and CDR2 SMNVEV (reference sequence). The CDR3 has 15 residues. CDR3 sequence (DNA): TGTGCCAGCAGTTTTGTCGGGAGTTGGACAGATACGCAGTATTTT. Translation gives CASSFVGSWTDTQYF.

The chain recombines TRBV25-1 with TRBJ2-5, with 9 nucleotides matching TRBD2. The J call could be wrong; TRBJ2-7 is a better fit for the DNA end. This CDR3 has 15 amino acids. In germline, CDR1 is MGHDK, CDR2 SYGVNS. The CDR3 nucleotides are TGTGCCAGCACTAAATCAGGCGGGAGGGCCGCCGAGCAGTACTTC. Translating gives CASTKSGGRAAEQYF.

This chain links TRBV7-2 with TRBJ2-7, with no clear D. The CDR3 consists of 14 residues. Germline lookup yields CDR1 SGHTA and CDR2 FQGNSA. Trimming pared 2 bases from V and 2 bases from J, leaving 10 bases between. CDR3 loop: CASSLTPGPYEQYF. The CDR3 nucleotides are TGTGCCAGCAGCTTAACCCCCGGGCCCTACGAGCAGTACTTC.

This clonotype has more than one count but fewer than ten. V usage is TRBV12-3 or TRBV12-4 and J usage is TRBJ1-1; possible D gene TRBD1, 6 bases. V was shortened by 5 bases and J by 4 bases, with 17 bases between the two germline ends. This CDR3 contains 15 residues. The DNA of the CDR3 is TGTGCCAGCAGTCCTGGGACACCTTTTATCACTGAAGCTTTCTTT. The encoded protein is CASSPGTPFITEAFF.

V is TRBV6-5 and J is TRBJ1-2, with 9 bases lining up with TRBD1. This CDR3 is 16 amino acids long. Trimming took 6 bases from V and 0 from J; bases not matched to a gene: 8. Germline-derived CDR1 and CDR2 are MNHEY and SVGAGI. The CDR3 nucleotides read TGTGCCAGCAGCTCCGGGACAGGGACACCTAACTATGGCTACACCTTC. Translated: CASSSGTGTPNYGYTF.

The chain has TRBV6-2 or TRBV6-3 and TRBJ2-5; maybe TRBD1 (6 bases). The CDR3 covers 16 residues. CDR1 and CDR2 (germline): MNHEY, SVGEGT. Trimming removed 0 bases from V and 4 bases from J, with 15 bases in between. The CDR3 DNA reads TGTGCCAGCAGTTACTCTACAATACAGGGCTTAGAGACCCAGTACTTC. Its protein is CASSYSTIQGLETQYF.

This clonotype was counted between two and nine times. The chain combines TRBV27 with TRBJ2-5; D is perhaps TRBD2 (6 bases). V lost 10 bases and J lost 5, with 11 bases in between. Germline values: CDR1 MNHEY, CDR2 SMNVEV (reference sequence). CDR3 length equals 11 residues. The CDR3 bases are TGTGCCACCGTGGAGGGGGAGACCCAGTACTTC. Translation: CATVEGETQYF.

This clonotype was observed a handful of times. The chain employs TRBV5-1 and TRBJ2-6; either TRBD1 or TRBD2 may fit D (6 bases each). CDR3 size: 17 residues. Germline V gene data show CDR1 as SGHRS and CDR2 as YFSETQ. V dropped 4 bases and J dropped 2 bases, with 16 bases sitting between them. DNA of the CDR3: TGCGCCAGCAGCCCCTACCGAGGGGGGACTGGGGCCAACGTCCTGACTTTC. Translated, it gives CASSPYRGGTGANVLTF. The full variable domain, in which reference TRBV5-1 and TRBJ2-6 provide the parts outside the CDR3, is KAGVTQTPRYLIKTRGQQVTLSCSPISGHRSVSWYQQTPGQGLQFLFEYFSETQRNKGNFPGRFSGRQFSNSRSEMNVSTLELGDSALYLCASSPYRGGTGANVLTFGAGSRLTVL.

This clonotype was observed a handful of times. The rearrangement links TRBV24-1 to TRBJ2-1; the match to TRBD1 covers 8 bases. The better agreement between TRBJ2-5 and the DNA end casts doubt on the J call. The CDR3 runs to 17 residues. Germline V gene data show CDR1 as KGHDR and CDR2 as SFDVKD. The CDR3 DNA sequence: TGTGCCACCAGTGATATAGCATCCAGGGGGCGGCAAGAGACCCAGTACTTC. Translated, it gives CATSDIASRGRQETQYF.

In its sample, this clonotype was seen a few times. The chain uses TRBV24-1 and TRBJ2-1, with 10 bases matching TRBD1. The CDR3 covers 16 residues. Germline V gene sequence: CDR1 KGHDR, CDR2 SFDVKD. V lost 6 bases and J lost 5; bases outside the gene matches: 9. In nucleotides, the CDR3 is TGTGCCACCAGTCCAACCGGGACAGGGGATAACAATGAGCAGTTCTTC. Residues: CATSPTGTGDNNEQFF.

The gene calls are TRBV29-1 and TRBJ1-1; no reliable D call. Germline V gene lookup returns CDR1 SQVTM and CDR2 ANQGSEA. Trimming cost V 4 bases and J 4 bases, with 7 bases left between them. This CDR3 is built from 11 residues. The CDR3 DNA reads TGCAGCGTTGTGATAGGCACTGAAGCTTTCTTT. Its protein product is CSVVIGTEAFF.

This clonotype was observed a handful of times. This chain joins TRBV2 and TRBJ2-1; 8 bases are a match to TRBD1. This CDR3 region has 14 residues. V gave up 1 base and J gave up 9 bases; unmatched junction bases: 5. CDR1 and CDR2 from the germline V gene are SNHLY and FYNNEI. The CDR3 sequence: CASSEGQGAREQFF. The CDR3 bases are TGTGCCAGCAGTGAAGGGCAGGGGGCTCGTGAGCAGTTCTTC. The full variable domain, its missing parts supplied by reference TRBV2 and TRBJ2-1, is EPEVTQTPSHQVTQMGQEVILRCVPISNHLYFYWYRQILGQKVEFLVSFYNNEISEKSEIFDDQFSVERPDGSNFTLKIRSTKLEDSAMYFCASSEGQGAREQFFGPGTRLTVL.

The chain uses TRBV12-3 or TRBV12-4 and TRBJ2-3; possible D gene TRBD1, 7 bases. The CDR3 covers 14 residues. The germline V and J ends were trimmed by 7 bases and 0 bases, with 11 bases remaining between them. DNA for the CDR3: TGTGCCAGCATGGAGGGACAGAGCACAGATACGCAGTATTTT. Amino acid sequence: CASMEGQSTDTQYF.

This clonotype was seen ten or more times. CDR3 protein: CASSTAYNEQFF. CDR3 sequence (DNA): TGTGCCAGTAGTACCGCATACAATGAGCAGTTCTTC. The chain couples TRBV19 to TRBJ2-1, with unresolved D. This CDR3 comprises 12 residues. The germline V gene has CDR1 LNHDA and CDR2 SQIVND (reference sequence). Trimming cost V 4 bases and J 4 bases, with 5 bases left between them. The entire variable domain, with the rest obtained from reference TRBV19 and TRBJ2-1, is as follows: DGGITQSPKYLFRKEGQNVTLSCEQNLNHDAMYWYRQDPGQGLRLIYYSQIVNDFQKGDIAEGYSVSREKKESFPLTVTSAQKNPTAFYLCASSTAYNEQFFGPGTRLTVL.